The entry that follows covers one T cell receptor beta chain sequence. The V gene lost 3 bases and the J gene lost 5 bases, with 13 bases spanning the gap. The V gene's germline CDR1 is SEHNR and CDR2 FQNEAQ (reference sequence). CDR3 size: 14 residues. The sample belongs to a study of blood T cell repertoires in COVID-19. For the study at large: Specimens from acute and convalescent COVID-19 originated in the United States, Italy and Spain. T cells, B-cell-depleted T cells, or PBMCs supplied cDNA or gDNA.

Under the authors' procedure: Amplification from reference gene primers served as the basis for estimated nucleated cell counts. This table comes from immunoSEQ multiplex PCR, and its TCRdb copy is limited to in-frame clones, with some not included. The D gene and trimming were derived from the DNA, and the V and J assignments and clone size from that table. The sample has 50,000 to 75,000 clones, 79% seen once. The receptor was derived from a man aged 60 to 69 with acute or convalescent COVID-19. The chain recombines TRBV7-9 with TRBJ1-2; D is uncertain. Sequencing input: peripheral blood. This CDR3 is CASSLSLTEYGYTF. The CDR3 DNA reads as TGTGCCAGCAGCTTGAGTCTAACAGAATATGGCTACACCTTC.